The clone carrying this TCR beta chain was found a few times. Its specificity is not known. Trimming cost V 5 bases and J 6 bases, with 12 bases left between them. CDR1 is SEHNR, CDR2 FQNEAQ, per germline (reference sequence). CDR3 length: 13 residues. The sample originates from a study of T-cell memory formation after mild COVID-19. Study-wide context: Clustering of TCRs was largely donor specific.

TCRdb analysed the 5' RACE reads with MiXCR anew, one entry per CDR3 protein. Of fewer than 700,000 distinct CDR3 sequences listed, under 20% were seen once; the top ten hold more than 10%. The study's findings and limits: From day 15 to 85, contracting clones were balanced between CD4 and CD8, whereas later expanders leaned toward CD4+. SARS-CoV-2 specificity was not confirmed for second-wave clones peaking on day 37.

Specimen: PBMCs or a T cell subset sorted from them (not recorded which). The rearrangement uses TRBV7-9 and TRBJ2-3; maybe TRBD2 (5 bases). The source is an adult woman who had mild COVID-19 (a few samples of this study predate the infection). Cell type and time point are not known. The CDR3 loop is CASSIPGYDTQYF. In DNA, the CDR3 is TGTGCCAGCAGCATACCGGGGTATGATACGCAGTATTTT.